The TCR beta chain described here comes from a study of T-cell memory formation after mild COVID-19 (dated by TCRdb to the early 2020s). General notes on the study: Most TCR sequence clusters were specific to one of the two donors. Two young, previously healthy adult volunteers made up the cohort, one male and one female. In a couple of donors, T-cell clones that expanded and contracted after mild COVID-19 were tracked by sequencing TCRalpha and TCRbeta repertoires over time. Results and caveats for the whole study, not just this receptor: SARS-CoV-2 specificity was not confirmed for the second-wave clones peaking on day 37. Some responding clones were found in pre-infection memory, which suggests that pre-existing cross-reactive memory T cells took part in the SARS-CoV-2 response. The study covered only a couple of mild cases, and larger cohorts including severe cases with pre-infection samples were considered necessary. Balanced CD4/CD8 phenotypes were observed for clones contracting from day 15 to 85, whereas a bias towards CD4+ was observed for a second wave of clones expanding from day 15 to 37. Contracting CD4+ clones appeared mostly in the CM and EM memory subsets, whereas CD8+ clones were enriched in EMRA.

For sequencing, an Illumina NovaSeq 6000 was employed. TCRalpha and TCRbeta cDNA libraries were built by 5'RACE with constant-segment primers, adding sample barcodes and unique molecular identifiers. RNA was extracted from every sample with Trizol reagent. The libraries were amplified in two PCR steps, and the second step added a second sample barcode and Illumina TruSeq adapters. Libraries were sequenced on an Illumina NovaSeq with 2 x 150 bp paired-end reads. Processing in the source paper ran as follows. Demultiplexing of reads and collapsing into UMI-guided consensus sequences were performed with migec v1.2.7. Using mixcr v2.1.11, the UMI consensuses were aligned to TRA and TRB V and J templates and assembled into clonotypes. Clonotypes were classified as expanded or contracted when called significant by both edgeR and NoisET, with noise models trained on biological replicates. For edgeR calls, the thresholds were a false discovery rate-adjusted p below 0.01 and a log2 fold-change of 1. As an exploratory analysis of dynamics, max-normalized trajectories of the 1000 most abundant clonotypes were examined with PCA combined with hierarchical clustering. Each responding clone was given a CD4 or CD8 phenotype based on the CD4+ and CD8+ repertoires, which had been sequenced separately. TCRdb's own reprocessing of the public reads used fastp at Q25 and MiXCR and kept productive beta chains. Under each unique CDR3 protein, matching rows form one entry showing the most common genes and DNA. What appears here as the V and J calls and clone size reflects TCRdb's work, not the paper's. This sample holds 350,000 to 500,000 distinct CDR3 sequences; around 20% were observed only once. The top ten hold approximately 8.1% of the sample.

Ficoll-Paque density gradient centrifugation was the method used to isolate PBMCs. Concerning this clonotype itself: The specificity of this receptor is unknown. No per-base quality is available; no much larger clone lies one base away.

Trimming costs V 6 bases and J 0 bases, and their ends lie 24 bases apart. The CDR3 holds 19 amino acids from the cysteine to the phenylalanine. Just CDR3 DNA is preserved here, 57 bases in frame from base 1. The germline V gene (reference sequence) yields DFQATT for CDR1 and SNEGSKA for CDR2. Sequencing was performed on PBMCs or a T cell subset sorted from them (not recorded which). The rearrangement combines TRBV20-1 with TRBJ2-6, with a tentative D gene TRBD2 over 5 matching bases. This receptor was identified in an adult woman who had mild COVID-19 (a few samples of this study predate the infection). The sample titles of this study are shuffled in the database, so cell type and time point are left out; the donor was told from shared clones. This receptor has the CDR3 CSALDGRRRLNSGANVLTF. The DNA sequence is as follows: TGCAGTGCCTTGGACGGCCGACGGAGGCTTAACTCTGGGGCCAACGTCCTGACTTTC.